This TCR beta chain was identified in a study of blood T cell repertoires in COVID-19. Study summary: In each case, the material was cDNA or gDNA derived from T cells, B-cell-depleted T cells, or PBMCs.

Sequencing was performed with immunoSEQ multiplex PCR; in TCRdb, only in-frame clones are kept and a portion is missing. The table records 150,000 or so clones, roughly nine tenths of them present only once. This clone appeared once. The specimen was peripheral blood. This TCR was recovered from a man aged 50-59 years with acute or convalescent COVID-19.

For the CDR3, the DNA is TGTGCCAGCCTCGGGGGGTCGGACACTGAAGCTTTCTTT. This gives the protein CASLGGSDTEAFF. The V gene is TRBV18, the J gene TRBJ1-1; D may be TRBD1 (5 bases). Trimming stripped 8 bases from V and 3 bases from J, with 13 bases between. Per the germline V gene, CDR1 is KGHSH and CDR2 is LQKENI. The CDR3 is 13 residues long.